This T cell receptor beta chain was identified in a study of T cell changes during pregnancy in multiple sclerosis. Assay: immunoSEQ multiplex PCR; the TCRdb copy retains only in-frame clones and omits some. The sample lists about 41,000 clones, nearly 90% occurring once. Per germline, CDR1 SGDLS and CDR2 YYNGEE. This CDR3 is built from 16 residues. J lost 2 bases, V lost 2 bases, and 8 bases had no gene match. The origin of this receptor is a female donor with multiple sclerosis, enrolled in a pregnancy study. The chain has TRBV9 and TRBJ2-3, with 7 bases that match TRBD1. The material sequenced was CD4+ T cells from peripheral blood mononuclear cells, taken in the first trimester of pregnancy. The chain's CDR3 is CASSVRGTATTDTQYF. Here the CDR3 DNA reads TGTGCCAGCAGCGTCCGAGGGACAGCAACCACAGATACGCAGTATTTT.